This T cell receptor (beta chain) stems from a study of identical twins. Study-level findings and limits: Modelling underestimated the level of out-of-frame TCR alpha sharing observed in monozygotic twins.

Germline V gene sequence: CDR1 SGHAT, CDR2 FQNNGV. V lost 4 bases to trimming and J lost 0 bases; unmatched junction nucleotides: 7. This CDR3 region has 16 residues. Healthy Caucasians, and only they, were the donors. This clonotype has a handful of counts. The antigen remains unidentified. Template switching introduced a universal primer site, and the cDNA bore unique molecular identifiers. TCRdb ran MiXCR on the 5' RACE reads and lists one entry per CDR3 protein. The data show 650,000 to 800,000 distinct CDR3 sequences, around 8.3% seen once. The same data also contributed to another study, on yellow fever vaccine responses in identical twins.

This TCR came from a young woman in good health. Material for sequencing was PBMCs. The rearrangement joins TRBV11-2 to TRBJ2-3, with 7 bases matching TRBD1. For the CDR3, the DNA is TGTGCCAGCAGCTCCGGGACAGCGCCAAGCACAGATACGCAGTATTTT. Translating it yields CASSSGTAPSTDTQYF.